This passage covers 8 T cell receptor beta chains from one sample sequenced in a study of early T cells in non-severe SARS-CoV-2 infection. One entry per CDR3 protein results from TCRdb running MiXCR on the 5' RACE reads. The data show 20,000 to 30,000 distinct CDR3 sequences, around 5.4% seen once. Sample: whole blood. The receptor set was obtained from an adult who was a healthcare worker with PCR-confirmed SARS-CoV-2 infection or an uninfected control (not recorded which).

This clonotype has at least ten counts. This rearrangement joins TRBV3-1 to TRBJ2-7; 13 bases match TRBD2. The CDR3 runs to 15 residues. In germline, CDR1 is LGHDT, CDR2 YNNKEL (reference sequence). The V gene end was trimmed by 4 bases and the J gene end by 4 bases; junction bases not matched to a gene: 4. The CDR3 DNA is TGTGCCAGCAGCCTGGGACTAGCGGGGCCTTACGAGCAGTACTTC. Amino acids: CASSLGLAGPYEQYF.

This clonotype was counted ten times or more. The chain combines TRBV20-1 with TRBJ2-1; 7 bases map to TRBD2. Germline CDR1 and CDR2: DFQATT and SNEGSKA (reference sequence). This CDR3 spans 11 amino acids. J gave up 15 bases and V 3 bases, and 8 bases lay outside the gene matches. This CDR3 is CSASGGTWRFF. CDR3 in DNA: TGCAGTGCTAGCGGGGGGACTTGGCGGTTCTTC.

This clonotype was found many times. CDR3 sequence (DNA): TGTGCCAGCAGCTCCCCCCCCGCAGGGGAAGGGCCAGATACGCAGTATTTT. As protein: CASSSPPAGEGPDTQYF. The V call is TRBV7-9, the J call TRBJ2-3; the D gene is possibly TRBD1 (6 bases). CDR3 size: 17 residues. Trimming removed 4 bases at V and 4 bases at J, with 21 bases between. The V gene's germline CDR1 is SEHNR and CDR2 FQNEAQ (reference sequence).

Notes on this clonotype: At one of its ends the junction is not consistent with the germline gene, which may arise from a read error. The chain joins TRBV20-1 to TRBJ1-2; D is perhaps TRBD1 (5 bases). CDR3 size: 14 residues. Per germline, CDR1 DFQATT and CDR2 SNEGSKA (reference sequence). The CDR3, as DNA: TGCAGTGCGAGAGGAGGACACAACCCATCAGGCTACACCTTC. Its protein is CSARGGHNPSGYTF.

This clonotype was recorded at least ten times. The chain links TRBV5-1 to TRBJ1-1; D is ambiguous. Trimming took 0 bases from V and 1 from J, leaving 13 bases between them. Germline CDR1 SGHRS, CDR2 YFSETQ. This CDR3 spans 16 amino acids. The CDR3 DNA reads as TGCGCCAGCAGCTTGGTGGCCGGGCAGCCGAACACTGAAGCTTTCTTT. Its protein product is CASSLVAGQPNTEAFF. Drawing the rest from reference TRBV5-1 and TRBJ1-1, the complete variable domain is KAGVTQTPRYLIKTRGQQVTLSCSPISGHRSVSWYQQTPGQGLQFLFEYFSETQRNKGNFPGRFSGRQFSNSRSEMNVSTLELGDSALYLCASSLVAGQPNTEAFFGQGTRLTVV.

This clonotype was counted at least ten times. This rearrangement joins TRBV27 to TRBJ2-3; 7 bases are a match to TRBD2. V shed 8 bases, J shed 0 bases, and the junction held 11 bases outside the gene matches. The CDR3 is made up of 16 amino acids. Germline-derived CDR1 and CDR2 are MNHEY and SMNVEV (reference sequence). CDR3 coding DNA: TGTGCCAGCTCCCCTAGCGGTTCTCTTAGCACAGATACGCAGTATTTT. It encodes CASSPSGSLSTDTQYF.

This clonotype was found many times. V is TRBV6-6 and J is TRBJ2-3; 12 bases fit TRBD2. Germline V gene lookup returns CDR1 MNHNY and CDR2 SVGAGI (reference sequence). CDR3 length: 16 amino acids. Unmatched junction bases numbered 6, after V lost 6 bases and J lost 2 bases. CDR3 residues: CASRPTSGGFTDTQYF. DNA of the CDR3: TGTGCCAGCAGGCCCACTAGCGGGGGGTTCACAGATACGCAGTATTTT.

Many counts were recorded for this clonotype. The CDR3 DNA reads as TGTGCCAGCAGCTTACAGTCCGGGACTAGCGGCGGACCAAAAGAGACCCAGTACTTC. This gives the protein CASSLQSGTSGGPKETQYF. This chain connects TRBV7-3 to TRBJ2-5, with 11 nucleotides matching TRBD2. This CDR3 has 19 residues. Unmatched junction bases numbered 14, after V lost 2 bases and J lost 3 bases. Germline-derived CDR1 and CDR2 are SGHTA and FQGTGA. Supplemented by reference TRBV7-3 and TRBJ2-5, the full variable domain reads GAGVSQTPSNKVTEKGKYVELRCDPISGHTALYWYRQSLGQGPEFLIYFQGTGAADDSGLPNDRFFAVRPEGSVSTLKIQRTERGDSAVYLCASSLQSGTSGGPKETQYFGPGTRLLVL.